These 10 T cell receptor beta chains were all obtained from the same sample, sequenced in a study of T cells after yellow fever vaccination. TCRdb reanalysed the 5' RACE reads using MiXCR and keeps one entry per CDR3 protein. Of 250,000 to 400,000 distinct CDR3 sequences listed, about 4.5% are singletons. The sample here was PBMCs, taken 15 days after the yellow fever booster vaccination. All receptors derive from a man between 18 and 35 years old who received the YFV17D yellow fever vaccine.

The chain uses TRBV12-3 or TRBV12-4 and TRBJ2-3; TRBD2 might be the D (6 bases). Trimming stripped 7 bases from V and 1 base from J, with 15 bases between. CDR3 length equals 15 residues. The CDR3 coding sequence is TGTGCCAGCAATAGGCTAAAGCGGGGCACAGATACGCAGTATTTT. Translating gives CASNRLKRGTDTQYF.

This rearrangement joins TRBV29-1 to TRBJ1-4; a possible D gene is TRBD1 (6 bases). Trimming shortened V by 4 bases and J by 7 bases, and 13 bases separated the two germline ends. Germline CDR1 reads SQVTM; CDR2 reads ANQGSEA. The CDR3 length is 13 residues. The CDR3 DNA is TGCAGCGTTGTGCAGGGGAGAGGTGAAAAACTGTTTTTT. Translation gives CSVVQGRGEKLFF.

This clonotype has more than one count but fewer than ten. The rearrangement joins TRBV4-3 to TRBJ1-2, with a weak D call TRBD1 (6 bases). Per germline, CDR1 LGHNA and CDR2 YSLEER. V dropped 1 base and J dropped 2 bases, with 11 bases sitting between them. The CDR3 consists of 15 residues. Here the CDR3 DNA reads TGCGCCAGCAGCCAAGTGGCGGGACAAAACTATGGCTACACCTTC. Its translation: CASSQVAGQNYGYTF.

CDR3 in DNA: TGTGCCAGCAGCCCTGTCTCTTGGCGGAGATTAAGCACAGATACGCAGTATTTT. Its translation: CASSPVSWRRLSTDTQYF. The chain is built from TRBV3-1 and TRBJ2-3, with unresolved D. The ends were cut back, 4 bases at V and 0 bases at J, with 20 bases in the middle. The CDR3 runs to 18 residues. Germline CDR1 reads LGHDT; CDR2 reads YNNKEL (reference sequence).

V is TRBV5-1 and J is TRBJ2-7; tentative D call: TRBD2 (6 bases). V was clipped by 2 bases and J by 2 bases, with 17 bases between them. The germline gives CDR1 SGHRS, CDR2 YFSETQ. There are 16 residues in the CDR3. CDR3 sequence reads: CASSLSAGEVAYEQYF. CDR3 in DNA: TGCGCCAGCAGCTTATCCGCCGGGGAGGTGGCCTACGAGCAGTACTTC.

Many counts were recorded for this clonotype. V is TRBV4-3 and J is TRBJ1-5; 10 bases agree with TRBD1. The CDR3 spans 19 residues. V dropped 4 bases and J dropped 9; count of bases not matched to a gene: 21. CDR1 and CDR2 from the germline V gene are LGHNA and YSLEER. The CDR3 protein is CASSPYPGQGPLSDRPQHF. CDR3 DNA sequence: TGCGCCAGCAGCCCTTACCCGGGACAGGGGCCTTTAAGTGATCGGCCCCAGCATTTT.

This clonotype was counted only a few times. CDR3 in amino acids: CASSLEVPSRQAPNEKLFF. CDR3 DNA sequence: TGTGCCAGCAGCTTAGAGGTCCCCTCCCGTCAGGCACCTAATGAAAAACTGTTTTTT. The chain has TRBV7-6 and TRBJ1-4, with D unclear. The V and J ends lost 1 base and 3 bases respectively, with 21 bases between them. CDR1 and CDR2 from the germline V gene are SGHVS and FNYEAQ. The CDR3 loop spans 19 amino acids.

This clonotype appeared a few times. J is TRBJ2-1 and V is TRBV7-2, with D perhaps TRBD2 (6 bases). Trimming pared 4 bases from V and 10 bases from J, leaving 14 bases between. Germline-derived CDR1 and CDR2 are SGHTA and FQGNSA. This CDR3 contains 13 residues. The CDR3 is CASSWRGAGEQFF. The CDR3 nucleotides read TGTGCCAGCAGCTGGAGGGGCGCGGGCGAGCAGTTCTTC.

This clonotype was seen ten or more times. The chain's CDR3 is CASSPWGGNTIYF. In DNA form, the CDR3 reads TGCGCCAGCAGCCCCTGGGGAGGAAACACCATATATTTT. The chain uses TRBV5-1 and TRBJ1-3, with D uncertain. Trimming removed 4 bases from V and 4 bases from J, with 9 bases in between. The CDR3 sequence is 13 residues long. From germline, CDR1 is SGHRS and CDR2 YFSETQ.

This clonotype was counted only a few times. The rearrangement joins TRBV3-1 to TRBJ1-6; D is undetermined. The CDR3 runs 13 residues. Germline-derived CDR1 and CDR2 are LGHDT and YNNKEL (reference sequence). V was shortened by 6 bases and J by 7 bases, with 10 bases between the two germline ends. CDR3 in amino acids: CASRPHANSPLHF. The CDR3 DNA sequence: TGTGCCAGCAGGCCACACGCAAATTCACCCCTCCACTTT.